The rows below give T cell receptor beta chains drawn from one sample of a study of cytomegalovirus exposure and HLA in healthy donors. This table comes from immunoSEQ multiplex PCR, and its TCRdb copy is limited to in-frame clones, with some not included. The repertoire includes around 260,000 clones, about four fifths of them detected once, and around 0.33% sits in the top ten. The sequencing input was PBMCs. These receptors were collected from a girl aged 2 to 9 in good health and CMV-seronegative. The CDR3 runs from the conserved cysteine through the conserved F or W. A D gene is named only where the DNA matches it firmly. Clone size appears in some rows only: once, few, many, or a class for an expanded clone.

DNA: TGCAGCGTTGCACGTCAGGGACAAGCCCCTGACGAGCAGTACTTC; CDR3: CSVARQGQAPDEQYF; J: TRBJ2-7; D: NA; size: NA; V: TRBV29-1
DNA: TGCGCCAGCAGGGCCTCCCCCCCTGATTACAATGAGCAGTTCTTC; CDR3: CASRASPPDYNEQFF; J: TRBJ2-1; D: NA; size: NA; V: TRBV5-1
DNA: TGTGCCAGCAGTGCTCGCGCGGGGAACGAGCAGTACTTC; CDR3: CASSARAGNEQYF; J: TRBJ2-7; D: NA; size: NA; V: TRBV6-5
DNA: TGTGCCAGCAGTTTGTTAGCGACCTACGAGCAGTACTTC; CDR3: CASSLLATYEQYF; J: TRBJ2-7; D: NA; size: few; V: TRBV28
DNA: TGTGCCAGCAGCTTGGGCATAGGGGAAATTTACGAGCAGTACTTC; CDR3: CASSLGIGEIYEQYF; J: TRBJ2-7; D: NA; size: NA; V: TRBV5-4
DNA: TGTGCCAGCAGGAAACTAGCGTCGGGGGAGCTGTTTTTT; CDR3: CASRKLASGELFF; J: TRBJ2-2; D: TRBD2; size: NA; V: TRBV28
DNA: TGTGCCAGCAGCGCGGTTTTCGCGAGCGGCGCAGATACGCAGTATTTT; CDR3: CASSAVFASGADTQYF; J: TRBJ2-3; D: NA; size: once; V: TRBV7-6
DNA: TGTGCCTTCCTAGGTAGTGTCGGGGGCTACACCTTC; CDR3: CAFLGSVGGYTF; J: TRBJ1-2; D: NA; size: NA; V: TRBV7-9
DNA: TGTGCCAGCAGCCAAGGACTAGCGGGAGTGGGCTCCTACAATGAGCAGTTCTTC; CDR3: CASSQGLAGVGSYNEQFF; J: TRBJ2-1; D: TRBD2; size: NA; V: TRBV27
DNA: TGTGCCAGCAGTGAAGGAGGAGGGTACAATCAGCCCCAGCATTTT; CDR3: CASSEGGGYNQPQHF; J: TRBJ1-5; D: NA; size: NA; V: TRBV6-1
DNA: TGTGCCAGCAGAAGACCAGGGTCTGGAAACACCATATATTTT; CDR3: CASRRPGSGNTIYF; J: TRBJ1-3; D: NA; size: NA; V: TRBV6-1
DNA: TGTGCCAGTAGTATCCCACAGGGAGATACGCAGTATTTT; CDR3: CASSIPQGDTQYF; J: TRBJ2-3; D: NA; size: NA; V: TRBV19
DNA: TGTGCCAGCTCACCCAGAACTAGCGGGACTGTTCCAAGTGAGCAGTTCTTC; CDR3: CASSPRTSGTVPSEQFF; J: TRBJ2-1; D: TRBD2; size: NA; V: TRBV18
DNA: TGTGCCAGCAGCCTATATGGTGGCGGGAGTTACGTAGATACGCAGTATTTT; CDR3: CASSLYGGGSYVDTQYF; J: TRBJ2-3; D: TRBD2; size: NA; V: TRBV7-9
DNA: TGTGCCAGCAGCCAAGGGGACAACTCTGGAAACACCATATATTTT; CDR3: CASSQGDNSGNTIYF; J: TRBJ1-3; D: NA; size: NA; V: TRBV13
DNA: TGTGCCAGCAGTCGAATAGCGGGAGTTGGTGGGGAGCTGTTTTTT; CDR3: CASSRIAGVGGELFF; J: TRBJ2-2; D: TRBD2; size: NA; V: TRBV6-1
DNA: TGCAGCGTTAAAGGGCGGGAAATCGAGCAGTACTTC; CDR3: CSVKGREIEQYF; J: TRBJ2-7; D: NA; size: NA; V: TRBV29-1
DNA: TGCAGCGTCAGTCAAGCGGGATTCAACAATGAGCAGTTCTTC; CDR3: CSVSQAGFNNEQFF; J: TRBJ2-1; D: TRBD2; size: NA; V: TRBV29-1
DNA: TGTGCCAGCTCGCCCCTCGGACAGGGCTTTAGCAATCAGCCCCAGCATTTT; CDR3: CASSPLGQGFSNQPQHF; J: TRBJ1-5; D: TRBD1; size: NA; V: TRBV18
DNA: TGTGCCAGTAGTATAGCGAGCAGCAATCAGCCCCAGCATTTT; CDR3: CASSIASSNQPQHF; J: TRBJ1-5; D: NA; size: few; V: TRBV19